This T cell receptor beta chain was sequenced for a study of CD8 T cells in ankylosing spondylitis. Broader study findings: Characteristic, it appeared, of ankylosing spondylitis blood was a TCR beta motif of about eight highly homologous variants.

Making use of molecular barcodes, quantitative 5'-RACE generated TCR beta libraries. TCRdb analysed the 5' RACE reads with MiXCR anew, one entry per CDR3 protein. Seen here are 250,000 to 350,000 distinct CDR3 sequences, 20% observed once, and the top ten hold roughly 8%. Worth noting for this clonotype: The antigen is not known.

CDR1 and CDR2 (germline): SGHVS, FNYEAQ. Unmatched junction bases numbered 6, after V lost 5 bases and J lost 2 bases. The CDR3 consists of 14 residues. This receptor was identified in a male donor with ankylosing spondylitis or in good health (not recorded which). Sequenced: blood, either unsorted or a sorted T cell fraction (not recorded which). The gene calls are TRBV7-6 and TRBJ2-7, with TRBD2 matching over 7 bases. This CDR3 is CASSPGLDAYEQYV. For the CDR3, the DNA is TGTGCCAGCAGCCCCGGACTAGATGCCTACGAGCAGTACGTC.